The source of this TCR beta chain is a study of blood T cell repertoires in COVID-19. Germline V gene sequence: CDR1 ENHRY, CDR2 SYGVKD. The CDR3 loop spans 14 amino acids. Trimming cost V 5 bases and J 7 bases; bases outside gene matches: 6. The protocol was immunoSEQ multiplex PCR, while the TCRdb copy is restricted to in-frame clones and leaves out a portion. The repertoire holds approximately 250,000 clones, 84% seen once, with 4% in the top ten. This clonotype originated in a man in his forties or fifties with acute or convalescent COVID-19. This sequence joins TRBV10-3 and TRBJ1-5; TRBD1 matches at 9 bases. Material for sequencing was peripheral blood. The CDR3 sequence is CAISNTGGAQPQHF. The CDR3 bases are TGTGCCATCAGTAATACAGGGGGCGCGCAGCCCCAGCATTTT.